This entry describes one T cell receptor beta chain. Some clones are missing from TCRdb's copy, which holds only in-frame ones; the method was immunoSEQ multiplex PCR. In the table there are roughly 150,000 clones, about 90% of which are singletons. There are 14 residues in the CDR3. The V and J ends lost 8 bases and 7 bases respectively, with 21 bases between them. In germline, CDR1 is SNHLY, CDR2 FYNNEI. These data are taken from a study of control samples from healthy donors and cancer patients. V is TRBV2 and J is TRBJ2-7; the D call may be TRBD1 or TRBD2 (5 bases each). Sequencing input: blood. The TCR comes from a man aged 18 to 29 in good health. CDR3 bases: TGTGCCAGCTCCTGGGACGGGGCCCAGGGAGAGCAGTACTTC. Protein: CASSWDGAQGEQYF.